This record concerns one TCR beta chain sequence. Its antigen is as yet unknown. These data originate in a study of T-cell memory formation after mild COVID-19. Study findings and constraints: Contracting clones from day 15 to 85 had balanced CD4/CD8; later expanders favoured CD4+.

TCRdb fed the 5' RACE reads into MiXCR, producing one record per CDR3 protein. Of about 58,000 distinct CDR3 sequences in the sample, roughly 25% are singletons; the top ten hold about 40%. V was clipped by 5 bases and J by 2 bases, with 12 bases between them. This CDR3 is built from 14 residues. Germline assignment: CDR1 SEHNR and CDR2 FQNEAQ (reference sequence). The sequence derives from a man younger than 35 who had mild COVID-19 (a few samples of this study predate the infection). Cell type and time point are not known. This rearrangement joins TRBV7-9 to TRBJ1-2; D may be TRBD1 (5 bases). Sequenced input: PBMCs or a T cell subset sorted from them (not recorded which). The CDR3: CASSPWTSNYGYTF. The CDR3 nucleotides read TGTGCCAGCAGCCCCTGGACAAGCAACTATGGCTACACCTTC.